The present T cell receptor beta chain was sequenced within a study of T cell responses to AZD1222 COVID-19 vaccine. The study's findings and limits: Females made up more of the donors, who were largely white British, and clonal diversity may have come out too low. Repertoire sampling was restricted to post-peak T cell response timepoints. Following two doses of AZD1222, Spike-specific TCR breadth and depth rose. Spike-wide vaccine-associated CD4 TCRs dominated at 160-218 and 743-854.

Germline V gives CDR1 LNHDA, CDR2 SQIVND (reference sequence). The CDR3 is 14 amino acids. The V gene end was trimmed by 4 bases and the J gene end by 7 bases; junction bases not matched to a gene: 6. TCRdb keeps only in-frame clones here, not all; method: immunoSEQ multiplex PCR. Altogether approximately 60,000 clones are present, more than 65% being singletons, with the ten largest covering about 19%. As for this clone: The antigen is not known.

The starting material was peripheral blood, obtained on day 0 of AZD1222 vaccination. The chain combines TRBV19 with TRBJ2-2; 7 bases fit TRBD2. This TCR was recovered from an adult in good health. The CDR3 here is CASSTGEGHGELFF. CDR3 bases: TGTGCCAGTAGTACGGGGGAGGGCCACGGGGAGCTGTTTTTT.